The 10 T cell receptor beta chains in this list originate from one sample, sequenced in a study of cytomegalovirus exposure and HLA in healthy donors. A multiplex PCR was run with 60 Vbeta primers and 13 Jbeta primers. The repertoire was sequenced with immunoSEQ multiplex PCR; TCRdb's copy has only in-frame clones and lacks some. The sample shows 65,000 to 75,000 clones, about 65% of them seen only once. The source material was PBMCs. The receptors shown here come from a woman in her twenties or thirties in good health and CMV-seronegative.

The chain joins TRBV11-3 to TRBJ2-1; 8 bases map to TRBD2. CDR3 length: 16 residues. Losses at the gene ends were 5 bases for V and 5 bases for J; bases not matched to a gene: 11. Per the germline V gene, CDR1 is SGHNT and CDR2 is YENEEA. The DNA of the CDR3 is TGTGCCAGCAGCACCTGGACTAGCTCAGAAAACAATGAGCAGTTCTTC. Its protein is CASSTWTSSENNEQFF.

The chain couples TRBV18 to TRBJ2-2; a possible D gene is TRBD1 (7 bases). Deletions cut 5 bases from V and 0 bases from J, with 13 bases between. This CDR3 spans 16 amino acids. The germline V gene has CDR1 KGHSH and CDR2 LQKENI. DNA for the CDR3: TGTGCCAGCTCAGGGGGGACAGCCGCGAACACCGGGGAGCTGTTTTTT. It encodes CASSGGTAANTGELFF. The entire variable domain, with the rest obtained from reference TRBV18 and TRBJ2-2, is as follows: NAGVMQNPRHLVRRRGQEARLRCSPMKGHSHVYWYRQLPEEGLKFMVYLQKENIIDESGMPKERFSAEFPKEGPSILRIQQVVRGDSAAYFCASSGGTAANTGELFFGEGSRLTVL.

This clone was seen only a few times. A read error may account for a junction end that differs from germline. V is TRBV7-9 and J is TRBJ1-2; 7 bases line up with TRBD1. The CDR3 extends over 12 amino acids. Germline assignment: CDR1 SEHNR and CDR2 FQNEAQ (reference sequence). The CDR3 spells CSSLQGNYGYTF. DNA of the CDR3: TGTTCCAGCTTACAGGGGAACTATGGCTACACCTTC.

The rearrangement uses TRBV7-8 and TRBJ2-1; TRBD2 matches 7 bases. Trimming at V came to 5 bases and at J to 4 bases, leaving 5 bases not matched to a gene. Germline values: CDR1 SGHVS, CDR2 FQNEAQ. This CDR3 has 14 amino acids. This CDR3 is CASSQTSRYNEQFF. CDR3 nucleotides: TGTGCCAGCAGCCAGACTAGCCGGTACAATGAGCAGTTCTTC.

J is TRBJ1-2 and V is TRBV5-4, with 7 nucleotides matching TRBD1. V lost 1 base and J lost 5; bases outside the gene matches: 5. This CDR3 has 14 residues. CDR1 is SGHNT and CDR2 is YYREEE in the germline V gene (reference sequence). The CDR3 sequence: CASSLKGGGYGYTF. In DNA, the CDR3 is TGTGCCAGCAGCTTGAAAGGGGGCGGTTATGGCTACACCTTC.

By share, this clone ranks as medium-sized. The chain joins TRBV7-9 to TRBJ2-7, with 7 positions matching TRBD2. The V segment lost 1 base and the J segment 3 bases; nucleotides outside the gene matches: 6. This CDR3 has 15 amino acids. Germline lookup yields CDR1 SEHNR and CDR2 FQNEAQ (reference sequence). The CDR3 sequence is CASSLVSGRVYEQYF. CDR3 DNA: TGTGCCAGCAGCTTAGTGTCTGGGAGGGTCTACGAGCAGTACTTC.

This clone was counted only a few times. The rearrangement joins TRBV6-5 to TRBJ2-1, with 8 bases that match TRBD2. CDR1 is MNHEY and CDR2 is SVGAGI in the germline V gene. This CDR3 comprises 16 residues. V lost 2 bases, J lost 9 bases, and 12 bases stayed unmatched. The CDR3 sequence: CASSYLSGGALREQFF. As DNA, the CDR3 is TGTGCCAGCAGTTACCTCTCCGGGGGGGCCTTACGTGAGCAGTTCTTC.

This chain uses TRBV2 with TRBJ2-3; D perhaps matches TRBD1 (5 bases). Trimming took 6 bases from V and 1 from J, leaving 14 bases between them. The CDR3 is 15 residues long. Germline V gene sequence: CDR1 SNHLY, CDR2 FYNNEI. This CDR3 reads CASRPSGLGTDTQYF. The CDR3 nucleotides are TGTGCCAGCAGACCTTCAGGGTTGGGCACAGATACGCAGTATTTT.

This chain joins TRBV6-6 and TRBJ1-2; no clear D. The V gene lost 5 bases and the J gene lost 0 bases, with 13 bases spanning the gap. The CDR3 length is 15 residues. Germline V gene lookup returns CDR1 MNHNY and CDR2 SVGAGI (reference sequence). CDR3 amino acids: CASSEAGMTNYGYTF. CDR3 DNA: TGTGCCAGCAGTGAGGCGGGCATGACTAACTATGGCTACACCTTC.

This clone was counted a few times. The chain combines TRBV19 with TRBJ1-2; 7 bases align to TRBD1. There are 15 residues in the CDR3. Germline V gene lookup returns CDR1 LNHDA and CDR2 SQIVND (reference sequence). V shed 2 bases, J shed 5 bases, and the junction held 8 bases outside the gene matches. The CDR3 DNA follows: TGTGCCAGTAGTATATCACGGGGGGGACAGTATGGCTACACCTTC. Its translation: CASSISRGGQYGYTF.